These 5 T cell receptor beta chains share one sample of origin, sequenced in a study of cytomegalovirus exposure and HLA in healthy donors. This PCR relied on a set of 60 Vbeta primers and 13 Jbeta primers. TCRdb's copy holds only in-frame clones and misses some; the assay was immunoSEQ multiplex PCR. The table lists approximately 110,000 clones, about 86% of them singletons. Sequenced input: PBMCs. These receptors were obtained from a woman under 40 in good health and CMV-seronegative.

V is TRBV27 and J is TRBJ1-2; 7 bases are shared with TRBD1. With 2 bases clipped from V and 7 bases from J, the junction kept 7 bases outside the gene matches. The CDR3 is 14 residues long. The V gene's germline CDR1 is MNHEY and CDR2 SMNVEV (reference sequence). CDR3 DNA: TGTGCCAGCAGTTTAGGGCAGGGGGTAGGTGGCTACACCTTC. This gives the protein CASSLGQGVGGYTF.

This chain joins TRBV15 and TRBJ2-3, with 7 bases fitting TRBD2. The V gene's germline CDR1 is LNHNV and CDR2 YYDKDF (reference sequence). The CDR3 loop spans 18 amino acids. V gave up 6 bases and J gave up 1 base; unmatched junction bases: 16. The CDR3 reads CATSPGGIPGGGTDTQYF. In DNA, the CDR3 is TGTGCCACCAGTCCCGGGGGGATCCCAGGCGGAGGCACAGATACGCAGTATTTT.

The chain employs TRBV4-3 and TRBJ2-7; D might be TRBD2 (6 bases). Trimming cost V 1 base and J 3 bases, with 10 bases left between them. Germline V lookup: CDR1 LGHNA, CDR2 YSLEER. CDR3 length: 14 amino acids. The CDR3 DNA reads TGCGCCAGCAGCCAAGGCGCGCGGGACTACGAGCAGTACTTC. Protein: CASSQGARDYEQYF.

The chain recombines TRBV29-1 with TRBJ1-1, with D perhaps TRBD1 (6 bases). V gave up 6 bases and J gave up 0 bases, with 11 bases separating them. The CDR3 has 13 amino acids. Looked up from germline, CDR1 is SQVTM and CDR2 is ANQGSEA. CDR3 amino acids: CSVRTALNTEAFF. For the CDR3, the DNA is TGCAGCGTCCGGACAGCTCTGAACACTGAAGCTTTCTTT.

This clone was observed a handful of times. The J gene is TRBJ1-1, the V gene TRBV4-1; D may be TRBD1 (5 bases). This CDR3 spans 15 amino acids. The V and J ends lost 0 bases and 5 bases respectively, with 13 bases between them. In germline, CDR1 is MGHRA, CDR2 YSYEKL. CDR3: CASSQDQPGRTEAFF. CDR3 nucleotide sequence: TGCGCCAGCAGCCAAGATCAGCCAGGGCGAACTGAAGCTTTCTTT.